Listed here are 28 T cell receptor beta chains from one sample, sequenced in a study of beta chain features in type 1 diabetes. Sequenced material consisted of expressed TCRB transcripts (all of the isolated RNA was reverse transcribed). The protocol was immunoSEQ multiplex PCR, while the TCRdb copy is restricted to in-frame clones and leaves out a portion. Among 860,000 or so clones listed, 15% to 20% were seen once. The material sequenced was naive CD4+ T cells from blood. The receptors were sampled from a woman under 30 in good health.

This sequence joins TRBV2 and TRBJ2-5, with 7 positions matching TRBD1. The CDR3 is 14 residues long. From germline, CDR1 is SNHLY and CDR2 FYNNEI. Trimming cost V 5 bases and J 7 bases; bases outside gene matches: 10. CDR3 amino acids: CASSFDRASGTQYF. The CDR3, as DNA: TGTGCCAGCAGTTTCGACAGGGCTTCGGGGACCCAGTACTTC.

The chain is built from TRBV5-1 and TRBJ2-1, with a weak D call TRBD2 (7 bases). CDR1 is SGHRS, CDR2 YFSETQ, per germline. V shed 2 bases and J shed 7 bases, with 19 bases lying between them. The length of the CDR3 is 16 residues. The CDR3 region has the DNA TGCGCCAGCAGCTTCCGTCCGGGGGGCGATAATAATGAGCAGTTCTTC. It specifies CASSFRPGGDNNEQFF.

The chain combines TRBV18 with TRBJ1-1; possible D gene TRBD1, 5 bases. Looked up from germline, CDR1 is KGHSH and CDR2 is LQKENI. CDR3 size: 15 residues. V was pared by 0 bases and J by 1 base, with 9 bases between. For the CDR3, the DNA is TGTGCCAGCTCACCACCGGGACGGGGGAACACTGAAGCTTTCTTT. It yields the protein CASSPPGRGNTEAFF.

The chain links TRBV7-9 to TRBJ2-2; D call uncertain. Germline loops: CDR1 SEHNR, CDR2 FQNEAQ (reference sequence). Trimming removed 0 bases at V and 3 bases at J, with 5 bases between. The CDR3 is 14 residues long. The CDR3 is CASSLASDTGELFF. The DNA of the CDR3 is TGTGCCAGCAGCTTAGCCTCGGACACCGGGGAGCTGTTTTTT.

This clone was counted a few times. The rearrangement joins TRBV9 to TRBJ2-3; TRBD2 agrees at 14 bases. The trim removed 3 bases at V and 5 bases at J, leaving 14 bases unmatched. CDR1 is SGDLS, CDR2 YYNGEE, per germline. The CDR3 runs 19 residues. Here the CDR3 reads CASSDRTSGRNERVDTQYF. CDR3 coding DNA: TGTGCCAGCAGCGACAGGACTAGCGGGAGGAACGAACGGGTAGATACGCAGTATTTT.

There are a few counts of this clone. V usage is TRBV29-1 and J usage is TRBJ1-1; D gene uncertain. The CDR3 is 13 amino acids. The V end was cut by 3 bases, the J end by 0 bases, with 8 bases between. The germline gives CDR1 SQVTM, CDR2 ANQGSEA. As DNA, the CDR3 is TGCAGCGTTGAGAGGGAAATGAACACTGAAGCTTTCTTT. As protein: CSVEREMNTEAFF.

CDR3 loop: CASSESANYGYTF. CDR3 DNA: TGTGCCAGCAGTGAAAGCGCGAACTATGGCTACACCTTC. This chain uses TRBV6-1 with TRBJ1-2; D unresolved. From germline, CDR1 is MNHNS and CDR2 SASEGT. The CDR3 is 13 residues long. V dropped 2 bases and J dropped 2 bases, with 6 bases sitting between them.

This sequence joins TRBV7-9 and TRBJ1-2; D possibly corresponds to TRBD1 (5 bases). Between the trimmed V and J ends, which lost 1 base and 5 bases, there was a span of 14 bases. CDR3 length: 15 residues. Germline CDR1 and CDR2: SEHNR and FQNEAQ (reference sequence). CDR3 residues: CASSLVPGGGYGYTF. The CDR3 DNA reads as TGTGCCAGCAGCTTAGTCCCGGGGGGAGGTTATGGCTACACCTTC.

The gene calls are TRBV28 and TRBJ1-2, with unresolved D. The CDR3 runs to 12 residues. The V gene's germline CDR1 is MDHEN and CDR2 SYDVKM. V was shortened by 3 bases and J by 4 bases, with 6 bases between the two germline ends. The CDR3 protein is CASSLNFYGYTF. In DNA, the CDR3 is TGTGCCAGCAGTTTGAACTTCTATGGCTACACCTTC.

In regard to this clone: Other DNA sequences in the sample encode the same CDR3. The chain uses TRBV7-2 and TRBJ1-5, with no clear D. This CDR3 comprises 15 residues. Trimming shortened V by 1 base and J by 6 bases, and 13 bases separated the two germline ends. The germline V gene encodes CDR1 SGHTA and CDR2 FQGNSA. The CDR3 region is CASSLGSRVGQPQHF. The CDR3 nucleotides read TGTGCCAGCAGCTTAGGTTCACGGGTTGGTCAGCCCCAGCATTTT. The variable domain in full, completed from reference TRBV7-2 and TRBJ1-5, reads GAGVSQSPSNKVTEKGKDVELRCDPISGHTALYWYRQSLGQGLEFLIYFQGNSAPDKSGLPSDRFSAERTGGSVSTLTIQRTQQEDSAVYLCASSLGSRVGQPQHFGDGTRLSIL.

This clone has more than one count but fewer than ten. This chain connects TRBV7-9 to TRBJ2-2, with a weak D call TRBD1 (6 bases). In germline, CDR1 is SEHNR, CDR2 FQNEAQ (reference sequence). Trimming removed 5 bases from V and 6 bases from J, with 10 bases in between. CDR3 length: 13 amino acids. The CDR3 loop is CASSLYRAGELFF. CDR3 in DNA: TGTGCCAGCAGCCTATACAGGGCCGGGGAGCTGTTTTTT.

This clone was detected only a few times. This chain links TRBV5-6 with TRBJ2-7, with D possibly TRBD1 on 8 matching bases. Trimming took 6 bases from V and 3 from J, leaving 22 bases between them. In germline, CDR1 is SGHDT, CDR2 YYEEEE. The CDR3 spans 16 residues. The CDR3 region has the DNA TGTGCCAGCAAAGGACAGGGTGGACTAGGGGGCTACGAGCAGTACTTC. Residues: CASKGQGGLGGYEQYF.

The sample holds a few counts of this clone. The chain uses TRBV19 and TRBJ2-1; possibly TRBD1 for D (5 bases). Germline V CDR1 and CDR2: LNHDA, SQIVND (reference sequence). There are 15 residues in the CDR3. With 4 bases removed from V and 0 bases from J, the gap between germline ends came to 10 bases. This CDR3 reads CASSRQGLSYNEQFF. The DNA of the CDR3 is TGTGCCAGTAGTAGGCAGGGTCTCTCCTACAATGAGCAGTTCTTC.

The V call is TRBV5-4, the J call TRBJ2-2; 10 bases match TRBD2. This CDR3 has 16 amino acids. CDR1 is SGHNT, CDR2 YYREEE, per germline (reference sequence). Trimming took 4 bases from V and 5 from J; bases not matched to a gene: 8. The CDR3 loop reads CASSPGVAGGTGELFF. DNA for the CDR3: TGTGCCAGCAGCCCCGGCGTAGCGGGAGGAACCGGGGAGCTGTTTTTT.

This clone occurred a few times. The genes are TRBV7-2 and TRBJ2-1; D uncertain. CDR3 length: 11 residues. V was cut by 10 bases and J by 5 bases, with 9 bases left in between. CDR1 SGHTA and CDR2 FQGNSA come from the germline V gene. The CDR3, as DNA: TGTGCCACCGCCAGGCACAATGAGCAGTTCTTC. Its translation: CATARHNEQFF.

In the case of this clone: Other DNA sequences in the sample encode the same CDR3. The chain recombines TRBV5-1 with TRBJ2-7; 7 nucleotides match TRBD2. V lost 0 bases, J lost 4 bases, and 4 bases stayed unmatched. This CDR3 is built from 14 residues. The germline CDR1 and CDR2 sequences are SGHRS and YFSETQ. In nucleotides, the CDR3 is TGCGCCAGCAGCTTGGTGGCGGGGGATTACGAGCAGTACTTC. Translating gives CASSLVAGDYEQYF.

The CDR3 nucleotides read TGTGCCAGCAGCCTAACAGGGGGCCGAGCCAAAAACATTCAGTACTTC. Translation gives CASSLTGGRAKNIQYF. The gene calls are TRBV28 and TRBJ2-4; 9 nucleotides match TRBD1. There are 16 residues in the CDR3. V gave up 6 bases and J gave up 0 bases; unmatched junction bases: 6. The germline CDR1 and CDR2 sequences are MDHEN and SYDVKM.

This rearrangement joins TRBV7-2 to TRBJ2-7; no firm D call. The V gene lost 2 bases and the J gene lost 6 bases, with 8 bases spanning the gap. Per germline, CDR1 SGHTA and CDR2 FQGNSA. This CDR3 contains 12 residues. The CDR3 bases are TGTGCCAGCAGCTTAATGGGCTCCGAGCAGTACTTC. Protein: CASSLMGSEQYF.

A few counts support this clone. This chain connects TRBV6-5 to TRBJ2-7, with TRBD1 matching over 7 bases. The CDR3 is made up of 11 amino acids. V was pared by 7 bases and J by 3 bases, with 0 bases of the junction left unmatched. Germline V CDR1 and CDR2: MNHEY, SVGAGI. As DNA, the CDR3 is TGTGCCAGCACAGGGGGCTACGAGCAGTACTTC. This codes for CASTGGYEQYF.

The chain carries TRBV11-1 and TRBJ2-1; TRBD2 aligns across 7 bases. The CDR3 totals 16 residues. CDR1 is SGHAT and CDR2 is FQDESV in the germline V gene (reference sequence). V dropped 5 bases and J dropped 0; count of bases not matched to a gene: 7. CDR3 coding DNA: TGTGCCAGCAGCCGACTGGGCGGGAGCTCCTACAATGAGCAGTTCTTC. Residues: CASSRLGGSSYNEQFF.

J is TRBJ2-3 and V is TRBV5-1; the match to TRBD2 covers 8 bases. CDR1 and CDR2 from the germline V gene are SGHRS and YFSETQ. V lost 5 bases, J lost 4 bases, and 9 bases stayed unmatched. CDR3 length: 15 amino acids. The chain's CDR3 is CASRGLGLKADTQYF. CDR3 bases: TGCGCCAGCAGGGGACTAGGGTTGAAGGCAGATACGCAGTATTTT. The whole variable domain, remainder taken from reference TRBV5-1 and TRBJ2-3, is KAGVTQTPRYLIKTRGQQVTLSCSPISGHRSVSWYQQTPGQGLQFLFEYFSETQRNKGNFPGRFSGRQFSNSRSEMNVSTLELGDSALYLCASRGLGLKADTQYFGPGTRLTVL.

A few counts support this clone. DNA for the CDR3: TGTGCCAGCAGCTTGCGGGCTAGCGGGAGTCCCCAGCAGTACTTC. Translation: CASSLRASGSPQQYF. This sequence joins TRBV5-4 and TRBJ2-7; 10 nucleotides align to TRBD2. V dropped 1 base and J dropped 8; count of bases not matched to a gene: 9. Germline assignment: CDR1 SGHNT and CDR2 YYREEE (reference sequence). CDR3 size: 15 residues.

The genes are TRBV7-8 and TRBJ2-4, with D perhaps TRBD2 (6 bases). Deletions cut 3 bases from V and 0 bases from J, with 9 bases between. Germline assignment: CDR1 SGHVS and CDR2 FQNEAQ. There are 15 residues in the CDR3. The chain's CDR3 is CASSLEGLAKNIQYF. CDR3 nucleotides: TGTGCCAGCAGCTTGGAGGGACTAGCCAAAAACATTCAGTACTTC. Supplemented by reference TRBV7-8 and TRBJ2-4, the full variable domain reads GAGVSQSPRYKVAKRGQDVALRCDPISGHVSLFWYQQALGQGPEFLTYFQNEAQLDKSGLPSDRFFAERPEGSVSTLKIQRTQQEDSAVYLCASSLEGLAKNIQYFGAGTRLSVL.

The chain recombines TRBV5-1 with TRBJ2-7; 9 nucleotides align to TRBD2. In germline, CDR1 is SGHRS, CDR2 YFSETQ. V was clipped by 0 bases and J by 4 bases; unmatched bases: 8. CDR3 size: 16 residues. The CDR3 loop reads CASSLGVAGESYEQYF. CDR3 nucleotides: TGCGCCAGCAGCTTGGGGGTAGCGGGAGAATCGTACGAGCAGTACTTC.

In its sample, this clone was seen a few times. The chain has TRBV29-1 and TRBJ1-1; D may be TRBD1 (6 bases). The germline V gene encodes CDR1 SQVTM and CDR2 ANQGSEA. This CDR3 is 14 amino acids long. V lost 6 bases, J lost 1 base, and 15 bases lay in between. The CDR3 sequence is CSVPLQGANTEAFF. The DNA for the CDR3 is TGCAGCGTCCCGTTACAGGGTGCGAACACTGAAGCTTTCTTT.

The rearrangement links TRBV11-2 to TRBJ2-1; a possible D gene is TRBD2 (5 bases). The length of the CDR3 is 15 residues. Germline V CDR1 and CDR2: SGHAT, FQNNGV. The V and J ends lost 0 bases and 0 bases respectively, with 6 bases between them. The CDR3 is CASSLDGNSYNEQFF. CDR3 DNA sequence: TGTGCCAGCAGCTTAGACGGGAACTCCTACAATGAGCAGTTCTTC. Drawing the rest from reference TRBV11-2 and TRBJ2-1, the complete variable domain is EAGVAQSPRYKIIEKRQSVAFWCNPISGHATLYWYQQILGQGPKLLIQFQNNGVVDDSQLPKDRFSAERLKGVDSTLKIQPAKLEDSAVYLCASSLDGNSYNEQFFGPGTRLTVL.

The J gene is TRBJ2-7, the V gene TRBV29-1, with D possibly being TRBD2 (5 bases). The germline V gene has CDR1 SQVTM and CDR2 ANQGSEA. The germline V and J ends were trimmed by 4 bases and 0 bases, with 7 bases remaining between them. This CDR3 contains 12 residues. The CDR3 DNA sequence: TGCAGCGTTGCGGCGGGCTCCTACGAGCAGTACTTC. It specifies CSVAAGSYEQYF.

This clone came up a few times. The gene calls are TRBV18 and TRBJ1-2; 7 bases map to TRBD1. With V trimmed by 5 bases and J by 8 bases, 11 bases remained unmatched. Germline assignment: CDR1 KGHSH and CDR2 LQKENI. This CDR3 region has 14 residues. CDR3 sequence reads: CASSSRQGEEGYTF. DNA of the CDR3: TGTGCCAGCTCATCGAGACAGGGTGAGGAAGGCTACACCTTC.